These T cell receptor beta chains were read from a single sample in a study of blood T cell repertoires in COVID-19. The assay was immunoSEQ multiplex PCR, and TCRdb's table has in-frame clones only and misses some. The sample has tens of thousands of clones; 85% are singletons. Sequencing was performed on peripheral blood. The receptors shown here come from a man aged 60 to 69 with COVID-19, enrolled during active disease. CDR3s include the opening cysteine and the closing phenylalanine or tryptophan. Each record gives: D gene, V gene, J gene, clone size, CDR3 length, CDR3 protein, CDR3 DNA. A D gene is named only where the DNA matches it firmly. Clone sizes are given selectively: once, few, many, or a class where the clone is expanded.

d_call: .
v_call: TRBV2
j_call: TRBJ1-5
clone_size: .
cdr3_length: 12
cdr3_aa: CASKSPNQPQHF
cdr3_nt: TGTGCCAGCAAGAGTCCAAATCAGCCCCAGCATTTT

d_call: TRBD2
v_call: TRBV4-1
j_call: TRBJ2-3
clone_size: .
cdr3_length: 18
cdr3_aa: CASSQDGTGGGAKDTQYF
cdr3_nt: TGCGCCAGCAGCCAAGACGGTACGGGCGGGGGGGCTAAAGATACGCAGTATTTT

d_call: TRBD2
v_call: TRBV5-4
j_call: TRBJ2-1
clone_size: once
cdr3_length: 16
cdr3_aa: CASSLKLAGSYNEQFF
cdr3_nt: TGTGCCAGCAGCCTGAAACTAGCGGGTTCCTACAATGAGCAGTTCTTC

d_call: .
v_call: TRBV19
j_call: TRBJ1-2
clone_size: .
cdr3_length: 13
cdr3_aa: CASHRDSSYGYTF
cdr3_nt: TGTGCCAGCCACAGAGACAGCTCCTATGGCTACACCTTC

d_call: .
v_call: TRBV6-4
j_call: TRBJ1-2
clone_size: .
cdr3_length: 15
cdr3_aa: CASSDSGVGASGYTF
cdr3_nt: TGTGCCAGCAGTGACTCCGGGGTGGGGGCGAGTGGCTACACCTTC

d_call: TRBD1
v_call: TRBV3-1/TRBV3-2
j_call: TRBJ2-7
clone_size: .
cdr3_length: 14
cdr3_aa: CASRGTGKGYEQYF
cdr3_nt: TGTGCCAGCAGAGGGACAGGGAAAGGATACGAGCAGTACTTC

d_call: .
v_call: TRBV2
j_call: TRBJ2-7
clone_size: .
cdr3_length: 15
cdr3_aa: CASRGDISSSYEQYF
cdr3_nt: TGTGCCAGCAGGGGTGACATTTCCTCCTCCTACGAGCAGTACTTC

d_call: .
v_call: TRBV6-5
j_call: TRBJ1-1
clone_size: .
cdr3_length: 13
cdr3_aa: CASAFPGGTEAFF
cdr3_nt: TGTGCCAGCGCCTTTCCGGGGGGCACTGAAGCTTTCTTT

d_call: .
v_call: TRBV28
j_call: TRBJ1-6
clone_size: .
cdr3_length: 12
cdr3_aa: CAFGGGRSPLHF
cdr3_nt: TGTGCCTTTGGGGGGGGCCGATCACCCCTCCACTTT

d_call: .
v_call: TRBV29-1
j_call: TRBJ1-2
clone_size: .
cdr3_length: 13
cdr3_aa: CSAGVPGNYGYTF
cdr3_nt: TGCAGCGCGGGTGTGCCAGGGAACTATGGCTACACCTTC

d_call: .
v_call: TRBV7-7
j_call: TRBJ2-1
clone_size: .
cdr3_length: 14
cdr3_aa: CASSLGVSSYEQFF
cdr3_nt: TGTGCCAGCAGCTTAGGAGTTAGTTCCTATGAGCAGTTCTTC

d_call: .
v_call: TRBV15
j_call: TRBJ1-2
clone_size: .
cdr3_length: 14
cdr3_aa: CATSRGDSNYGYTF
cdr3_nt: TGTGCCACCAGCAGGGGCGACAGTAACTATGGCTACACCTTC

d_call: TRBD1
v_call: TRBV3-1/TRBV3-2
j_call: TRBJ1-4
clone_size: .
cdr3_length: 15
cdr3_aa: CASSQEGTGYEKLFF
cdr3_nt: TGTGCCAGCAGCCAAGAGGGGACAGGGTATGAAAAACTGTTTTTT

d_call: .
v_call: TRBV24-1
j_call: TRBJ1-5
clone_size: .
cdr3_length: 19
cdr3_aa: CATSDLSATQGSSNQPQHF
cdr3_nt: TGTGCCACCAGTGATTTATCCGCCACTCAGGGGTCTAGCAATCAGCCCCAGCATTTT

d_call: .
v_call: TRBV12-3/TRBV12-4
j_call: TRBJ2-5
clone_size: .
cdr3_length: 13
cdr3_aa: CASSFGGGETQYF
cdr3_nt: TGTGCCAGCAGTTTCGGGGGTGGAGAGACCCAGTACTTC

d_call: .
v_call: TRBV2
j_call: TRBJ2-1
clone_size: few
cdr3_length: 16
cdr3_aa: CASKGGGGDAYNEQFF
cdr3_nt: TGTGCCAGCAAGGGCGGGGGCGGAGATGCCTACAATGAGCAGTTCTTC

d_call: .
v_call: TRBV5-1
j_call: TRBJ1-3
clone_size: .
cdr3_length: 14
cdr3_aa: CASSSAEGRNTIYF
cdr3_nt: TGCGCCAGCAGCTCCGCGGAGGGGCGAAACACCATATATTTT

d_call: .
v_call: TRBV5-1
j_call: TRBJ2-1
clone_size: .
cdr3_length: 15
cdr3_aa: CASSLRAGGLNEQFF
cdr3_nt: TGCGCCAGCAGCTTAAGGGCTGGGGGGTTAAATGAGCAGTTCTTC

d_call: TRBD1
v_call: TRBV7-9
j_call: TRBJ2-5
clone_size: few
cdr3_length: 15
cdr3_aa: CASGAATGQQETQYF
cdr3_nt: TGTGCCAGCGGCGCGGCGACAGGGCAACAAGAGACCCAGTACTTC

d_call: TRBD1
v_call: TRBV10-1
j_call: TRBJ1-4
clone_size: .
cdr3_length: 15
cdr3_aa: CASNYRGINNEKLFF
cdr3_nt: TGCGCCAGCAACTACAGGGGGATTAATAATGAAAAACTGTTTTTT

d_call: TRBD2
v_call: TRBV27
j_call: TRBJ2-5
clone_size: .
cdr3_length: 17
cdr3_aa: CASSRILLAGVGETQYF
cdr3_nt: TGTGCCAGCAGTCGGATACTCTTAGCGGGGGTGGGAGAGACCCAGTACTTC

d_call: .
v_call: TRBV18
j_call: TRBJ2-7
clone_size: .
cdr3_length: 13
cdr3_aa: CASSPPPLYEQYF
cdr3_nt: TGTGCCAGCTCACCACCGCCACTCTACGAGCAGTACTTC

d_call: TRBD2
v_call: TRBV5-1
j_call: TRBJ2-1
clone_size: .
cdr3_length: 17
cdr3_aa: CASSVGISSGAYNEQFF
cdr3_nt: TGCGCCAGCAGCGTCGGGATTTCTAGCGGTGCCTACAATGAGCAGTTCTTC

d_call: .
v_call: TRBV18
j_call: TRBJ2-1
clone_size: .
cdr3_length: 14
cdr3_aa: CASSPPGGPNEQFF
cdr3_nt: TGTGCCAGCTCACCACCAGGGGGTCCCAATGAGCAGTTCTTC

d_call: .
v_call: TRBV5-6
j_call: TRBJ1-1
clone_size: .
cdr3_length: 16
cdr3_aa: CASSLGWGTPGTEAFF
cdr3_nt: TGTGCCAGCAGCTTGGGCTGGGGGACACCGGGGACTGAAGCTTTCTTT

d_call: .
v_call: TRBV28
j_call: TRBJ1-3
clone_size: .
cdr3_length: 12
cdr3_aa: CASSFRGNTIYF
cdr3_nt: TGTGCCAGCAGTTTCAGGGGAAACACCATATATTTT

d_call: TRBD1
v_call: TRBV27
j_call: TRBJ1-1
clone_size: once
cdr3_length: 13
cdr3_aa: CASTRTGGTEAFF
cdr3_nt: TGTGCCAGCACACGTACAGGGGGGACTGAAGCTTTCTTT

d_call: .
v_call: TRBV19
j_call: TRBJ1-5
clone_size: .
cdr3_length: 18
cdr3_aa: CASSIVGWGRASNQPQHF
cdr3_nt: TGTGCCAGTAGTATAGTAGGATGGGGGCGGGCGAGCAATCAGCCCCAGCATTTT

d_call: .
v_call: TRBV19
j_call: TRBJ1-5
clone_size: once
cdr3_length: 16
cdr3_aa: CASSIGGGNSNQPQHF
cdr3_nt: TGTGCCAGTAGTATAGGAGGGGGAAATAGCAATCAGCCCCAGCATTTT

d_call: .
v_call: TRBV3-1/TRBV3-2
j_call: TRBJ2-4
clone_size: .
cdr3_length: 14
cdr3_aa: CASSLVGGKNIQYF
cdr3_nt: TGTGCCAGCAGCCTGGTTGGGGGGAAAAACATTCAGTACTTC

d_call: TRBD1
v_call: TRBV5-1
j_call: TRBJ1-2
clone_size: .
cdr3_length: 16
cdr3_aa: CASSTTAGQGGGGYTF
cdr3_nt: TGCGCCAGCAGCACTACCGCGGGCCAGGGGGGAGGTGGCTACACCTTC

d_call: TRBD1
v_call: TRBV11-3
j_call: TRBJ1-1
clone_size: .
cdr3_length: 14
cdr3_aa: CASSSQGGDTEAFF
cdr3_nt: TGTGCCAGCAGCTCCCAAGGGGGCGACACTGAAGCTTTCTTT

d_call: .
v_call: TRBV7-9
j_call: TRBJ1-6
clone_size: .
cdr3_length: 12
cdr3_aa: CASSPRGIPLHF
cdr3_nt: TGTGCCAGCAGCCCTAGGGGAATACCCCTCCACTTT

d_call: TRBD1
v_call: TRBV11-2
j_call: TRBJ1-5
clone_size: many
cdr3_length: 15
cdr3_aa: CASSLVTGGNQPQHF
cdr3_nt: TGTGCCAGCAGCTTAGTAACAGGGGGCAATCAGCCCCAGCATTTT

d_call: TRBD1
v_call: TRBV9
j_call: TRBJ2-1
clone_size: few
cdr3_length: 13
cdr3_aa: CASSPGQYNEQFF
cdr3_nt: TGTGCCAGCTCTCCGGGACAGTACAATGAGCAGTTCTTC

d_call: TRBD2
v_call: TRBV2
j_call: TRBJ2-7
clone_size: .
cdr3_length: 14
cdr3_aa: CASSPGLAGYEQYF
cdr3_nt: TGTGCCAGCAGTCCGGGACTAGCGGGCTACGAGCAGTACTTC

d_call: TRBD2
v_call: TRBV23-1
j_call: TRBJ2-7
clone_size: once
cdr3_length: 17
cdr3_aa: CASSQSRAGGANYEQYF
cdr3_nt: TGCGCCAGCAGTCAATCGAGAGCGGGAGGAGCCAACTACGAGCAGTACTTC

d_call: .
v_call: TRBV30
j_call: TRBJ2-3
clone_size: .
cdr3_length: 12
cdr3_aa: CAWSLSSDTQYF
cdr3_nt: TGTGCCTGGAGTTTATCTTCAGATACGCAGTATTTT

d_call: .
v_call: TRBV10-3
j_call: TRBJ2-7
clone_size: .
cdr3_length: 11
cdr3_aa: CAISDTYEQYF
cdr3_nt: TGTGCCATCAGTGACACCTACGAGCAGTACTTC

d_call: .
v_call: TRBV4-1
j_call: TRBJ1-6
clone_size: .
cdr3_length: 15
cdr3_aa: CASSQDRGGGSPLHF
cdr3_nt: TGCGCCAGCAGCCAAGACCGTGGGGGGGGGTCACCCCTCCACTTT

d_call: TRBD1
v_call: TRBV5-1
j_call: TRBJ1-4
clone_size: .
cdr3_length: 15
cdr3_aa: CASSMAGTGVEKLFF
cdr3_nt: TGCGCCAGCAGCATGGCCGGGACAGGGGTAGAAAAACTGTTTTTT

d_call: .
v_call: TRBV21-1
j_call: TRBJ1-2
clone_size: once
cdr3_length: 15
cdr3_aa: CAYGEVKYANYGYTF
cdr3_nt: TGTGCCTATGGGGAGGTAAAATATGCTAACTATGGCTACACCTTC

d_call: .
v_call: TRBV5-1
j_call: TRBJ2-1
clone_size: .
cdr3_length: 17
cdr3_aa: CASSPGPSRGANNEQFF
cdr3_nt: TGCGCCAGCAGCCCCGGACCGTCCCGGGGGGCTAACAATGAGCAGTTCTTC

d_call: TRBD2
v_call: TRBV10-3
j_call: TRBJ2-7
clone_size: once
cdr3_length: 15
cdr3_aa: CAISASGSQSYEQYF
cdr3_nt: TGTGCCATCAGTGCCAGCGGGAGTCAGTCCTACGAGCAGTACTTC

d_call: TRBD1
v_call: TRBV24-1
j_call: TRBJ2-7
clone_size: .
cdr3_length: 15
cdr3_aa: CATSDPDRGFHEQYF
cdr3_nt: TGTGCCACCAGTGATCCAGACAGGGGGTTCCACGAGCAGTACTTC